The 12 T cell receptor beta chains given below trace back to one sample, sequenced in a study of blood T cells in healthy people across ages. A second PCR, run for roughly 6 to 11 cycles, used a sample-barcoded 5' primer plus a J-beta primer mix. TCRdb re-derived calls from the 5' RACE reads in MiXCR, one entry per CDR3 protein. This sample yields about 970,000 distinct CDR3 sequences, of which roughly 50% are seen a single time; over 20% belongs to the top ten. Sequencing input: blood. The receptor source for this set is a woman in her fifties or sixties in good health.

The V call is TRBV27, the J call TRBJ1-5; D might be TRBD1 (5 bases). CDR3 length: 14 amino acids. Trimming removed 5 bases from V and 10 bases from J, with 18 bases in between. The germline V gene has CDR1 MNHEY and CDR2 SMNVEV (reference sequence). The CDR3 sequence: CASSQGGPQGPQHF. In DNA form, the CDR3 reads TGTGCCAGCAGTCAGGGCGGCCCCCAAGGACCCCAGCATTTT.

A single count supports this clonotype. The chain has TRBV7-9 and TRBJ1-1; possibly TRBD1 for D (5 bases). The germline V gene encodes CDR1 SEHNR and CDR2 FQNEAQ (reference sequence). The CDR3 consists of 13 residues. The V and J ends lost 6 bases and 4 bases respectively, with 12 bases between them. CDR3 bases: TGTGCCAGCAGGCCAGAAGGGGCCACTGAAGCTTTCTTT. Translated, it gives CASRPEGATEAFF.

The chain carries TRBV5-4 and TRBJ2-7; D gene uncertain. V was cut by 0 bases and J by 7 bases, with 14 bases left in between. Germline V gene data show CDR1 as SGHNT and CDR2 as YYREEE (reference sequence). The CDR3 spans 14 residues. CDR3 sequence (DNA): TGTGCCAGCAGCTTGGACTACGCTCCCCGGGAGCAGTACTTC. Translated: CASSLDYAPREQYF.

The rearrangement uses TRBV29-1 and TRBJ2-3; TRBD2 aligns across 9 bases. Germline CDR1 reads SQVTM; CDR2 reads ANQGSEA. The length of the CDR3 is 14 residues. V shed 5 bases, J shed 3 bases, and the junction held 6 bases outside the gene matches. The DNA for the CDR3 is TGCAGCGTTAGGCTTAGCGGGAGTACAGATACGCAGTATTTT. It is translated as CSVRLSGSTDTQYF.

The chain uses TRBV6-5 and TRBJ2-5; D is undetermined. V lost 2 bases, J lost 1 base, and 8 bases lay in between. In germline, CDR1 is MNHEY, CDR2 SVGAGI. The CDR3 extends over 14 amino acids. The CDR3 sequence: CASSYGKPQETQYF. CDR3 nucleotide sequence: TGTGCCAGCAGTTACGGGAAGCCCCAAGAGACCCAGTACTTC.

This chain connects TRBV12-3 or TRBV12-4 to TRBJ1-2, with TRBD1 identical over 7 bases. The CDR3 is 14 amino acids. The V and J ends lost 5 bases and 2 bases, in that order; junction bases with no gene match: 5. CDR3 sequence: CASSTRTGNYGYTF. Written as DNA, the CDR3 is TGTGCCAGCAGTACTCGGACAGGCAACTATGGCTACACCTTC.

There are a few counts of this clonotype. DNA for the CDR3: TGTGCCAGCAGGGAGGGTAGCTATGGCTACACCTTC. Translating it yields CASREGSYGYTF. The chain recombines TRBV6-2 or TRBV6-3 with TRBJ1-2; D not certain. CDR1 is MNHEY and CDR2 is SVGEGT in the germline V gene. Trimming left V 6 bases short and J 4 bases short, with 9 bases between. This CDR3 comprises 12 residues.

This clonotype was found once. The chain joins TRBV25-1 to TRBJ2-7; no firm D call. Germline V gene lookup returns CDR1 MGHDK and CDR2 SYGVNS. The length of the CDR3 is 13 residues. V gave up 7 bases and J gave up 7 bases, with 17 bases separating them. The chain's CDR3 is CASKDGLWGEQYF. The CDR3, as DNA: TGTGCCAGCAAGGATGGGCTGTGGGGTGAGCAGTACTTC.

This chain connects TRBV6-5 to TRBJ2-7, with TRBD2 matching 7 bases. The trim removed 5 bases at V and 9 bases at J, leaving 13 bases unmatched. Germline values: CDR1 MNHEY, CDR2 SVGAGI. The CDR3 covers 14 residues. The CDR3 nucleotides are TGTGCCAGCAGTCCCGCGGCGCGGGAGCAGGGGCAGTACTTC. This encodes CASSPAAREQGQYF.

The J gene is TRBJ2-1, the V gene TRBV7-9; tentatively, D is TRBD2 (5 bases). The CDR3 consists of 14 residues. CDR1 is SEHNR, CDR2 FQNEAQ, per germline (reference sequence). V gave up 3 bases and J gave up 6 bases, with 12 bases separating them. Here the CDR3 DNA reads TGTGCCAGCAGCTTCCCGACTAACCCCAATGAGCAGTTCTTC. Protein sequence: CASSFPTNPNEQFF.

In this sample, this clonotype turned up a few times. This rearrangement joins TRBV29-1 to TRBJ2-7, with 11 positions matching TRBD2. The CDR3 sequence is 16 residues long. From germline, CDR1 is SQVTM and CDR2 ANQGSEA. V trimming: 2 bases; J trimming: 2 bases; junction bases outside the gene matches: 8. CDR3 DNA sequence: TGCAGCGTTGAAACCGGGACTAGCGGAGCTCCCTACGAGCAGTACTTC. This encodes CSVETGTSGAPYEQYF.

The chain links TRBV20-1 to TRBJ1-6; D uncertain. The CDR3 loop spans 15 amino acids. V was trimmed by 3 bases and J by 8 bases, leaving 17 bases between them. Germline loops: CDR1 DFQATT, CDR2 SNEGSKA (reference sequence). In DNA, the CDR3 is TGCAGTGCTAGCCGAGAATCTAGAAGTTATTCACCCCTCCACTTT. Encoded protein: CSASRESRSYSPLHF.